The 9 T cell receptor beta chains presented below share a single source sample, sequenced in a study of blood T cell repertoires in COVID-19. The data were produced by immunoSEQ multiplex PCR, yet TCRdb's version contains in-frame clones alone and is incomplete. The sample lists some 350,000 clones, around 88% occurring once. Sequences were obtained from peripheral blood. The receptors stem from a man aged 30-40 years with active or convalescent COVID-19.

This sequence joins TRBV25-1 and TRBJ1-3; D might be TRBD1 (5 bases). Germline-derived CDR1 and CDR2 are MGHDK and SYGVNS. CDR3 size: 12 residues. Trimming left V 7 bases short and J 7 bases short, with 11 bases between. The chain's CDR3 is CASTPGYNTIYF. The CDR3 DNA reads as TGTGCCAGCACCCCAGGGTACAACACCATATATTTT.

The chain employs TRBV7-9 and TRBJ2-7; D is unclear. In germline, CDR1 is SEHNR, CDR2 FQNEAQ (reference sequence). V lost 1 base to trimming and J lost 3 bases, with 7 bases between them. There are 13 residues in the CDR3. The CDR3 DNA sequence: TGTGCCAGCAGCTTAGGAATAGTCTACGAGCAGTACTTC. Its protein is CASSLGIVYEQYF.

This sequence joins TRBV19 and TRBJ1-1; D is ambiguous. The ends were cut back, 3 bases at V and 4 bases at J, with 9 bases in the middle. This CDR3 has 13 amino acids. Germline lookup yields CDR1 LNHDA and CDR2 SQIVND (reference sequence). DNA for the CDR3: TGTGCCAGTAGTATCGCCTCCGGCACTGAAGCTTTCTTT. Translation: CASSIASGTEAFF. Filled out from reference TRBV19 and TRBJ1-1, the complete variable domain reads DGGITQSPKYLFRKEGQNVTLSCEQNLNHDAMYWYRQDPGQGLRLIYYSQIVNDFQKGDIAEGYSVSREKKESFPLTVTSAQKNPTAFYLCASSIASGTEAFFGQGTRLTVV.

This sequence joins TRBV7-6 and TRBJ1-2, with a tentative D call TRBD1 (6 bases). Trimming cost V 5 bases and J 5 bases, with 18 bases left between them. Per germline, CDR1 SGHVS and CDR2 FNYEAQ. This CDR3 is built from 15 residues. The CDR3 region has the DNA TGTGCCAGCAGCCACATCGAGGGGGGGGCTTATGGCTACACCTTC. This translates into CASSHIEGGAYGYTF.

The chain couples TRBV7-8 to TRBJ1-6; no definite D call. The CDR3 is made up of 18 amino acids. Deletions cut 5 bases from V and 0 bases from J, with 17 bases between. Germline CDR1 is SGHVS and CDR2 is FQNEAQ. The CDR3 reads CASSLERTGSSYNSPLHF. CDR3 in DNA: TGTGCCAGCAGCCTAGAGCGGACGGGAAGCTCCTATAATTCACCCCTCCACTTT.

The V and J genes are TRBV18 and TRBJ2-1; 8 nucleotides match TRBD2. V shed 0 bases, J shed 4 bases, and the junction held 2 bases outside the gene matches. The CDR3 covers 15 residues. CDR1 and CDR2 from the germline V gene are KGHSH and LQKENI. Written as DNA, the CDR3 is TGTGCCAGCTCACCACCTGCGGGAGGTTACAATGAGCAGTTCTTC. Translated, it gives CASSPPAGGYNEQFF.

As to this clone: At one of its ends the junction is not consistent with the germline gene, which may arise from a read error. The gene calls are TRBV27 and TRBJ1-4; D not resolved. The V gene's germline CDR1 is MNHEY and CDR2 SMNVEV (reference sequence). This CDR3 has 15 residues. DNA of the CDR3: TGTGCCAGCAGTTTCGGCGGGAGACCTAACGAAAAACTGTTTTTT. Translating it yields CASSFGGRPNEKLFF.

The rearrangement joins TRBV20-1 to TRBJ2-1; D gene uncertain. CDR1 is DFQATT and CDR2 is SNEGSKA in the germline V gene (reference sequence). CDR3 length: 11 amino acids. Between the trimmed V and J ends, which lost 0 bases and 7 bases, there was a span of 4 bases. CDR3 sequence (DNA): TGCAGTGCTAGAGATTCTAATGAGCAGTTCTTC. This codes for CSARDSNEQFF.

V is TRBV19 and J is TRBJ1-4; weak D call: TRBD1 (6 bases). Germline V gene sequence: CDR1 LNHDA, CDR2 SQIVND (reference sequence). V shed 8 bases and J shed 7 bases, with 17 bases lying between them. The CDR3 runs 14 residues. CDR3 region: CASYEPGTSEKLFF. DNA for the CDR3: TGTGCCAGTTATGAACCCGGGACAAGTGAAAAACTGTTTTTT.